This T cell receptor beta chain came from a study of T cells in Graves' hyperthyroidism and ophthalmopathy. Notes on this clonotype: The antigen is unknown.

Study-wide results and caveats: Stable hyperthyroidism and ophthalmopathy were separated using 13 V-J signatures.

RNA transcripts served as the template for amplifying TCR beta CDR3 regions. RT-PCR in the first round (using the HTBI primer set) targeted the TCR CDR3. TCRdb re-called the multiplex PCR reads with MiXCR, one entry per CDR3 protein. The data show 660,000 or so distinct CDR3 sequences, approximately 42% seen once. Sequencing input: peripheral blood or thyroid tissue (not recorded which). This clonotype originated in an adult man with Graves' disease, either hyperthyroidism or ophthalmopathy (not recorded which).

The CDR3 spells CASSQVHLYNSPLHF. The CDR3 DNA reads as TGTGCCAGCAGCCAAGTGCACCTCTATAATTCACCCCTCCACTTT. The chain links TRBV7-2 to TRBJ1-6; D is undetermined. V dropped 5 bases and J dropped 3 bases, with 11 bases sitting between them. The CDR3 loop spans 15 amino acids. Per the germline V gene, CDR1 is SGHTA and CDR2 is FQGNSA.